These T cell receptor beta chains were read from a single sample in a study of CD8+ T cells in alopecia areata. Assay used: immunoSEQ multiplex PCR; TCRdb lists only in-frame clones, some missing. The repertoire has around 300,000 clones, 60% of them found once; the top ten carry around 0.92%. The sequenced sample was CD4+ T cells sorted from blood, obtained at approximately week 51, from a patient treated with tofacitinib. These receptor sequences come from a human donor with alopecia areata. CDR3s include the opening cysteine and the closing phenylalanine or tryptophan. Fields, in order: D gene, clone size, V gene, CDR3 length, J gene, CDR3 protein, CDR3 DNA. The D gene is left open where the match is weak. Clone size is stated in some rows and not others, as once, few, many or a class when expanded.

D gene: .
clone size: .
V gene: TRBV13
CDR3 length: 14
J gene: TRBJ2-7
CDR3 protein: CASSTRGSAYEQYF
CDR3 DNA: TGTGCCAGCAGCACACGGGGAAGTGCCTACGAGCAGTACTTC

D gene: TRBD1
clone size: .
V gene: TRBV19
CDR3 length: 14
J gene: TRBJ1-1
CDR3 protein: CASSRTGGYTEAFF
CDR3 DNA: TGTGCCAGTAGTCGTACAGGGGGCTACACTGAAGCTTTCTTT

D gene: .
clone size: .
V gene: TRBV11-2
CDR3 length: 13
J gene: TRBJ1-1
CDR3 protein: CASSNQQNTEAFF
CDR3 DNA: TGTGCCAGCAGCAATCAGCAGAACACTGAAGCTTTCTTT

D gene: TRBD1
clone size: .
V gene: TRBV6-6
CDR3 length: 14
J gene: TRBJ2-5
CDR3 protein: CASRRDRGVGTQYF
CDR3 DNA: TGTGCCAGCAGACGAGACAGGGGAGTTGGGACCCAGTACTTC

D gene: TRBD1
clone size: .
V gene: TRBV27
CDR3 length: 13
J gene: TRBJ2-7
CDR3 protein: CASTRAGGDEQYF
CDR3 DNA: TGTGCCAGCACTCGAGCAGGGGGCGACGAGCAGTACTTC

D gene: .
clone size: .
V gene: TRBV7-2
CDR3 length: 11
J gene: TRBJ2-7
CDR3 protein: CASSLTYEQYF
CDR3 DNA: TGTGCCAGCAGCCTCACCTACGAGCAGTACTTC

D gene: .
clone size: .
V gene: TRBV5-6
CDR3 length: 15
J gene: TRBJ2-5
CDR3 protein: CASSLPRSGWETQYF
CDR3 DNA: TGTGCCAGCAGCCTACCCCGTTCAGGGTGGGAGACCCAGTACTTC

D gene: .
clone size: .
V gene: TRBV11-2
CDR3 length: 13
J gene: TRBJ1-5
CDR3 protein: CASSFGNNQPQHF
CDR3 DNA: TGTGCCAGCAGCTTCGGCAACAATCAGCCCCAGCATTTT

D gene: TRBD1
clone size: .
V gene: TRBV2
CDR3 length: 15
J gene: TRBJ2-5
CDR3 protein: CASSEITGGLETQYF
CDR3 DNA: TGTGCCAGCAGTGAAATCACAGGGGGCTTAGAGACCCAGTACTTC

D gene: TRBD1
clone size: few
V gene: TRBV18
CDR3 length: 14
J gene: TRBJ1-1
CDR3 protein: CASSPRQGNTEAFF
CDR3 DNA: TGTGCCAGCTCACCGCGACAGGGGAACACTGAAGCTTTCTTT

D gene: TRBD2
clone size: many
V gene: TRBV7-2
CDR3 length: 15
J gene: TRBJ2-7
CDR3 protein: CASYPGSGGATEQYF
CDR3 DNA: TGTGCCAGCTATCCCGGTAGCGGGGGGGCTACCGAGCAGTACTTC

D gene: .
clone size: .
V gene: TRBV29-1
CDR3 length: 12
J gene: TRBJ2-5
CDR3 protein: CSAAPGDETQYF
CDR3 DNA: TGCAGCGCAGCTCCAGGGGATGAGACCCAGTACTTC

D gene: TRBD1
clone size: .
V gene: TRBV30
CDR3 length: 13
J gene: TRBJ1-4
CDR3 protein: CACGQGVDEKLFF
CDR3 DNA: TGTGCCTGCGGACAGGGGGTCGATGAAAAACTGTTTTTT

D gene: .
clone size: .
V gene: TRBV7-7
CDR3 length: 11
J gene: TRBJ2-5
CDR3 protein: CASSRGLLQYF
CDR3 DNA: TGTGCTAGTTCCCGGGGGCTCCTCCAGTACTTC

D gene: TRBD2
clone size: few
V gene: TRBV29-1
CDR3 length: 13
J gene: TRBJ2-7
CDR3 protein: CSAETSGVYEQYF
CDR3 DNA: TGCAGCGCTGAAACTAGCGGGGTCTACGAGCAGTACTTC

D gene: .
clone size: .
V gene: TRBV30
CDR3 length: 11
J gene: TRBJ1-6
CDR3 protein: CAVGGGSPLHF
CDR3 DNA: TGTGCCGTTGGGGGAGGCTCACCCCTCCACTTT

D gene: .
clone size: few
V gene: TRBV14
CDR3 length: 13
J gene: TRBJ2-7
CDR3 protein: CASSQPGPYEQYF
CDR3 DNA: TGTGCCAGCAGCCAACCCGGCCCCTACGAGCAGTACTTC

D gene: .
clone size: few
V gene: TRBV4-2
CDR3 length: 12
J gene: TRBJ2-3
CDR3 protein: CASSQDLTTQYF
CDR3 DNA: TGTGCCAGCAGCCAAGACTTAACAACGCAGTATTTT

D gene: .
clone size: many
V gene: TRBV18
CDR3 length: 17
J gene: TRBJ2-4
CDR3 protein: CARLLLGAPGPQNIQYF
CDR3 DNA: TGTGCCCGCCTTTTGCTGGGGGCCCCGGGCCCCCAGAACATTCAGTACTTC

D gene: .
clone size: once
V gene: TRBV18
CDR3 length: 13
J gene: TRBJ2-7
CDR3 protein: CASSRKGEGEQYF
CDR3 DNA: TGTGCCAGCTCACGGAAAGGGGAAGGCGAGCAGTACTTC

D gene: .
clone size: .
V gene: TRBV30
CDR3 length: 15
J gene: TRBJ2-3
CDR3 protein: CAWSVSGVRTDTQYF
CDR3 DNA: TGTGCCTGGAGTGTCTCGGGGGTCCGCACAGATACGCAGTATTTT

D gene: .
clone size: few
V gene: TRBV29-1
CDR3 length: 14
J gene: TRBJ2-2
CDR3 protein: CSAGQKANTGELFF
CDR3 DNA: TGCAGCGCTGGACAAAAAGCGAACACCGGGGAGCTGTTTTTT

D gene: .
clone size: .
V gene: TRBV7-2
CDR3 length: 12
J gene: TRBJ1-2
CDR3 protein: CASSEWGFGYTF
CDR3 DNA: TGTGCCAGCAGCGAATGGGGCTTCGGCTACACCTTC

D gene: .
clone size: few
V gene: TRBV10-3
CDR3 length: 16
J gene: TRBJ2-1
CDR3 protein: CAISESVGSSYNEQFF
CDR3 DNA: TGTGCCATCAGTGAGTCTGTGGGAAGCTCCTACAATGAGCAGTTCTTC

D gene: TRBD1
clone size: .
V gene: TRBV4-3
CDR3 length: 18
J gene: TRBJ1-3
CDR3 protein: CASSQDSSRGLLGNTIYF
CDR3 DNA: TGCGCCAGCAGCCAAGATTCTTCCAGGGGGTTACTCGGAAACACCATATATTTT

D gene: .
clone size: .
V gene: TRBV9
CDR3 length: 14
J gene: TRBJ1-6
CDR3 protein: CASSVAMVNSPLHF
CDR3 DNA: TGTGCCAGCAGCGTAGCTATGGTTAATTCACCCCTCCACTTT

D gene: .
clone size: .
V gene: TRBV4-1
CDR3 length: 13
J gene: TRBJ2-5
CDR3 protein: CASSQGFQETQYF
CDR3 DNA: TGCGCCAGCAGCCAAGGCTTTCAAGAGACCCAGTACTTC

D gene: .
clone size: .
V gene: TRBV7-3
CDR3 length: 11
J gene: TRBJ1-2
CDR3 protein: CASGREYGYTF
CDR3 DNA: TGTGCCAGCGGACGGGAATATGGCTACACCTTC

D gene: .
clone size: .
V gene: TRBV2
CDR3 length: 13
J gene: TRBJ2-2
CDR3 protein: CASSAGSIGELFF
CDR3 DNA: TGTGCCAGCAGTGCAGGGTCGATCGGGGAGCTGTTTTTT

D gene: .
clone size: .
V gene: TRBV30
CDR3 length: 15
J gene: TRBJ1-5
CDR3 protein: CAWSYGGTGNQPQHF
CDR3 DNA: TGTGCCTGGAGCTACGGCGGAACGGGCAATCAGCCCCAGCATTTT

D gene: .
clone size: .
V gene: TRBV20-1
CDR3 length: 10
J gene: TRBJ2-7
CDR3 protein: CSGRTHRQYF
CDR3 DNA: TGCAGTGGTAGGACCCACAGGCAGTACTTC

D gene: .
clone size: .
V gene: TRBV29-1
CDR3 length: 12
J gene: TRBJ1-2
CDR3 protein: CSAGTPARGYTF
CDR3 DNA: TGCAGCGCCGGGACCCCAGCTAGAGGCTACACCTTC

D gene: TRBD1
clone size: .
V gene: TRBV7-8
CDR3 length: 13
J gene: TRBJ2-1
CDR3 protein: CASSPRGRNERFF
CDR3 DNA: TGTGCCAGCAGCCCCAGGGGGCGCAATGAGCGGTTCTTC

D gene: .
clone size: .
V gene: TRBV6-5
CDR3 length: 15
J gene: TRBJ1-1
CDR3 protein: CASSYGTGRNTEAFF
CDR3 DNA: TGTGCCAGCAGTTACGGTACGGGGAGGAACACTGAAGCTTTCTTT

D gene: .
clone size: .
V gene: TRBV10-3
CDR3 length: 13
J gene: TRBJ1-1
CDR3 protein: CAISDQKNTEAFF
CDR3 DNA: TGTGCCATCAGTGACCAGAAGAACACTGAAGCTTTCTTT

D gene: .
clone size: .
V gene: TRBV6-5
CDR3 length: 12
J gene: TRBJ1-2
CDR3 protein: CASSRATGGYTF
CDR3 DNA: TGTGCCAGCAGTAGGGCCACAGGCGGCTACACCTTC

D gene: .
clone size: .
V gene: TRBV11-3
CDR3 length: 13
J gene: TRBJ1-1
CDR3 protein: CASSSPGNTEAFF
CDR3 DNA: TGTGCCAGCAGCTCCCCGGGCAACACTGAAGCTTTCTTT

D gene: .
clone size: .
V gene: TRBV29-1
CDR3 length: 14
J gene: TRBJ1-1
CDR3 protein: CSVEVTVRGTEAFF
CDR3 DNA: TGCAGCGTTGAAGTGACAGTGAGGGGCACTGAAGCTTTCTTT

D gene: .
clone size: .
V gene: TRBV25-1
CDR3 length: 14
J gene: TRBJ1-5
CDR3 protein: CASTTDHRNQPQHF
CDR3 DNA: TGTGCCAGCACTACCGACCACCGCAATCAGCCCCAGCATTTT

D gene: .
clone size: .
V gene: TRBV29-1
CDR3 length: 13
J gene: TRBJ1-2
CDR3 protein: CSVVKGANYGYTF
CDR3 DNA: TGCAGCGTTGTCAAGGGGGCTAACTATGGCTACACCTTC

D gene: .
clone size: .
V gene: TRBV20-1
CDR3 length: 11
J gene: TRBJ1-2
CDR3 protein: CSATGLGGYTF
CDR3 DNA: TGCAGTGCTACAGGGTTAGGTGGCTACACCTTC

D gene: .
clone size: few
V gene: TRBV5-6
CDR3 length: 15
J gene: TRBJ2-7
CDR3 protein: CASSLAQAVSYEQYF
CDR3 DNA: TGTGCCAGCAGCTTGGCACAGGCCGTTTCCTACGAGCAGTACTTC

D gene: TRBD1
clone size: .
V gene: TRBV18
CDR3 length: 19
J gene: TRBJ2-6
CDR3 protein: CASSPMRTGGSTGANVLTF
CDR3 DNA: TGTGCCAGCTCACCAATGAGGACAGGGGGCAGTACTGGGGCCAACGTCCTGACTTTC

D gene: TRBD1
clone size: .
V gene: TRBV19
CDR3 length: 15
J gene: TRBJ2-5
CDR3 protein: CASSVDRGVQETQYF
CDR3 DNA: TGTGCCAGTAGTGTCGACAGGGGAGTACAAGAGACCCAGTACTTC

D gene: .
clone size: .
V gene: TRBV5-6
CDR3 length: 13
J gene: TRBJ1-1
CDR3 protein: CASSVRMNTEAFF
CDR3 DNA: TGTGCCAGCAGCGTCAGGATGAACACTGAAGCTTTCTTT

D gene: .
clone size: .
V gene: TRBV4-2
CDR3 length: 15
J gene: TRBJ2-1
CDR3 protein: CASSLRTLSYNEQFF
CDR3 DNA: TGTGCCAGCAGCTTACGGACACTCTCCTACAATGAGCAGTTCTTC

D gene: TRBD1
clone size: .
V gene: TRBV29-1
CDR3 length: 16
J gene: TRBJ1-2
CDR3 protein: CSVEDPRQGVNYGYTF
CDR3 DNA: TGCAGCGTTGAAGATCCCCGACAGGGCGTTAACTATGGCTACACCTTC

D gene: TRBD1
clone size: few
V gene: TRBV30
CDR3 length: 13
J gene: TRBJ1-2
CDR3 protein: CAWSEQGDYGYTF
CDR3 DNA: TGTGCCTGGAGTGAACAGGGGGACTATGGCTACACCTTC

D gene: TRBD2
clone size: once
V gene: TRBV20-1
CDR3 length: 10
J gene: TRBJ2-1
CDR3 protein: CSATSGEQFF
CDR3 DNA: TGCAGTGCTACTAGCGGTGAGCAGTTCTTC

D gene: .
clone size: .
V gene: TRBV30
CDR3 length: 14
J gene: TRBJ2-5
CDR3 protein: CAWRNTGAKETQYF
CDR3 DNA: TGTGCCTGGAGGAATACGGGGGCCAAAGAGACCCAGTACTTC

D gene: .
clone size: .
V gene: TRBV9
CDR3 length: 15
J gene: TRBJ1-5
CDR3 protein: CASSPQGDLNQPQHF
CDR3 DNA: TGTGCCAGCAGCCCCCAAGGGGATTTGAATCAGCCCCAGCATTTT

D gene: TRBD1
clone size: few
V gene: TRBV5-1
CDR3 length: 15
J gene: TRBJ1-6
CDR3 protein: CASSAWTGEDSPLHF
CDR3 DNA: TGCGCCAGCAGCGCCTGGACAGGGGAGGACTCACCCCTCCACTTT

D gene: .
clone size: .
V gene: TRBV2
CDR3 length: 15
J gene: TRBJ2-1
CDR3 protein: CASSARGTDYNEQFF
CDR3 DNA: TGTGCCAGCAGTGCACGGGGGACCGACTACAATGAGCAGTTCTTC